This T cell receptor beta chain was sequenced during a study of early T cells in non-severe SARS-CoV-2 infection. This clonotype came up many times. Its specificity is unknown. Study observations and caveats: The study's VDJdb matching favored anti-spike CD8 responses and missed private and CD4 specificities.

cDNA molecules, individually, were tagged with unique molecular identifiers. TCRdb re-called the 5' RACE reads through MiXCR, storing one row per CDR3 protein. Counted here are about 30,000 distinct CDR3 sequences, around 5.3% occurring once; the ten biggest clones make up about 25%. The CDR3 contains 15 residues. Germline V gene sequence: CDR1 SGHAT, CDR2 FQNNGV. V was pared by 5 bases and J by 2 bases, with 15 bases between. This receptor was identified in an adult who was a healthcare worker with PCR-confirmed SARS-CoV-2 infection or an uninfected control (not recorded which). The sample consisted of whole blood. The chain recombines TRBV11-2 with TRBJ1-2, with D hard to call. The CDR3, as DNA: TGTGCCAGCAGCCGAGGATTCATGCTGAACTATGGCTACACCTTC. Translated, it gives CASSRGFMLNYGYTF.